This TCR beta chain appears in the sequencing data of a study of blood T cell repertoires in COVID-19. Whole-study context: Samples taken during acute and convalescent COVID-19 were collected in the United States, Italy and Spain. Sources were T cells, B-cell-depleted T cells, or PBMCs; the material itself was cDNA or gDNA.

Followed over time, Seattle patients had been enrolled while infection was active. The CDR3 extends over 16 amino acids. Per the germline V gene, CDR1 is SGHRS and CDR2 is YFSETQ. V was clipped by 4 bases and J by 6 bases; unmatched bases: 12. Original data processing: Researchers report that nucleated cell counts were estimated from reference gene primer amplification. Some clones are missing from TCRdb's copy, which holds only in-frame ones; the method was immunoSEQ multiplex PCR. That table is the source of V, J and clone size, and D and trimming were worked out from the DNA. The sample has 200,000 to 250,000 clones; 84% are singletons.

This receptor was identified in a woman older than 75 with COVID-19, enrolled during active disease. This chain joins TRBV5-1 and TRBJ2-1; the match to TRBD2 covers 8 bases. Material: peripheral blood. The CDR3 reads CASSPTTSGVPNEQFF. Here the CDR3 DNA reads TGCGCCAGCAGCCCGACAACTAGCGGCGTACCCAATGAGCAGTTCTTC.